These T cell receptor beta chains were read from a single sample in a study of graft-versus-host responses after intestinal transplantation. Antigen specificity for these receptors is unknown. Profiling relied on immunoSEQ multiplex PCR, and the TCRdb table lists in-frame clones only, not all of them. The sample holds about 39,000 clones, nearly 95% seen once. This sample comprised unstimulated CD8+ T cells sorted from spleen or lymph node cells, obtained before transplant. All receptors come from a human donor who was the organ donor for an intestinal transplant. CDR3s include the opening cysteine and the closing phenylalanine or tryptophan. The order of the fields is J gene, clone size, D gene, V gene, CDR3 protein, CDR3 DNA. A D gene is named only where the DNA matches it firmly. Rows give clone size only sometimes, using once, few, many, or a class for an expanded clone.

>TRBJ2-7|.|.|TRBV29-1
CSVGDMPSYEQYF
TGCAGCGTTGGGGACATGCCATCCTACGAGCAGTACTTC
>TRBJ2-1|.|.|TRBV28
CASSSGNEQFF
TGTGCCAGCAGTTCGGGAAATGAGCAGTTCTTC
>TRBJ2-7|.|.|TRBV15
CATSRGNARNSYEQYF
TGTGCCACCAGCAGAGGTAACGCCAGAAACTCCTACGAGCAGTACTTC
>TRBJ1-1|once|.|TRBV5-1
CASSLGKGGTEAFF
TGCGCCAGCAGCTTGGGAAAGGGAGGCACTGAAGCTTTCTTT
>TRBJ2-4|.|TRBD2|TRBV13
CASSSGLAGGPGPGNIQYF
TGTGCCAGCAGCTCTGGACTAGCGGGAGGGCCGGGACCCGGAAACATTCAGTACTTC
>TRBJ2-1|.|.|TRBV14
CASSLVGRYNEQFF
TGTGCCAGCAGCCTGGTCGGGAGATACAATGAGCAGTTCTTC
>TRBJ2-3|.|.|TRBV5-4
CASRGGTDTQYF
TGTGCCAGCAGAGGTGGCACAGATACGCAGTATTTT
>TRBJ2-2|.|.|TRBV7-7
CASSLGETGELFF
TGTGCTAGCAGCTTGGGGGAAACCGGGGAGCTGTTTTTT
>TRBJ2-7|.|.|TRBV28
CASTLQEGGEQYF
TGTGCCAGCACGCTGCAAGAGGGAGGCGAGCAGTACTTC
>TRBJ1-1|.|.|TRBV27
CASSNDPLGTEAFF
TGTGCCAGCAGCAATGACCCGTTAGGCACTGAAGCTTTCTTT
>TRBJ1-6|.|TRBD1|TRBV27
CASSSGTGGLNSPLHF
TGTGCCAGCAGTTCCGGGACAGGGGGCCTTAATTCACCCCTCCACTTT